This passage covers 18 T cell receptor beta chains from one sample sequenced in a study of glioma-infiltrating T cells after dendritic cell vaccination (dated by TCRdb to 2016 to 2017). What the time point label conveys for this sample: after dendritic cell vaccination, including at tumor progression/relapse. Receptor amplification or capture employed the immunoSEQ multiplex PCR assay. The table was pulled from immuneACCESS by TCRdb, which kept in-frame rearrangements only. Such tables lose some clones; where checked, under half of the loss comes from unresolved V genes, and the rest has no known cause. The sample data list 75,000 to 95,000 clones, and more than 80% of these were observed just once. The ten largest account for approximately 2% of the sample. The sample was blood, taken after dendritic cell vaccination. Source of these receptors: a human donor with glioblastoma.

This clone appeared once. The chain carries TRBV5-1 and TRBJ2-5; 7 positions match TRBD1. TRBJ2-7 matches the DNA end more closely, so the J call is doubtful. The CDR3 is made up of 14 amino acids. Germline V gene data show CDR1 as SGHRS and CDR2 as YFSETQ. The CDR3 protein is CASSLGQGGDEQYF. The CDR3 nucleotides are TGCGCCAGCAGCTTGGGACAGGGTGGCGACGAGCAGTACTTC.

The V call is TRBV19, the J call TRBJ2-3; 7 bases match TRBD1. The CDR3 is 14 residues long. Germline V gene data show CDR1 as LNHDA and CDR2 as SQIVND (reference sequence). The junction had 4 bases not matched to a gene; V was cut back by 3 bases and J by 4 bases. The CDR3 region has the DNA TGTGCCAGTAGTATTAACAGGGGCGCAGATACGCAGTATTTT. It codes for CASSINRGADTQYF.

The chain uses TRBV19 and TRBJ2-7, with 8 bases aligning to TRBD2. The ends lost 0 bases at V and 2 bases at J; junction bases unmatched: 3. The CDR3 contains 15 residues. Germline lookup yields CDR1 LNHDA and CDR2 SQIVND (reference sequence). The chain's CDR3 is CASSIEVAGTYEQYF. CDR3 DNA sequence: TGTGCCAGTAGTATAGAGGTAGCGGGAACCTACGAGCAGTACTTC. Full variable domain (missing parts from reference TRBV19 and TRBJ2-7): DGGITQSPKYLFRKEGQNVTLSCEQNLNHDAMYWYRQDPGQGLRLIYYSQIVNDFQKGDIAEGYSVSREKKESFPLTVTSAQKNPTAFYLCASSIEVAGTYEQYFGPGTRLTVT.

The rearrangement uses TRBV6-5 and TRBJ1-5; D might be TRBD1 (6 bases). Per the germline V gene, CDR1 is MNHEY and CDR2 is SVGAGI. CDR3 size: 14 residues. The V and J ends lost 5 bases and 5 bases respectively, with 13 bases between them. The CDR3 region has the DNA TGTGCCAGCAGTCTATACAGGGACGATCAGCCCCAGCATTTT. Translating it yields CASSLYRDDQPQHF.

This chain connects TRBV6-1 to TRBJ2-2, with D possibly TRBD1 on 5 matching bases. Germline values: CDR1 MNHNS, CDR2 SASEGT. The CDR3 is 15 amino acids. Trimming pared 9 bases from V and 4 bases from J, leaving 18 bases between. CDR3 sequence reads: CASAAGRQTTGELFF. The CDR3 region has the DNA TGTGCCAGTGCCGCCGGGCGACAGACCACCGGGGAGCTGTTTTTT.

The rearrangement links TRBV5-6 to TRBJ1-5; 9 bases map to TRBD1. Germline V gene data show CDR1 as SGHDT and CDR2 as YYEEEE. The CDR3 totals 14 residues. V lost 4 bases, J lost 5 bases, and 4 bases stayed unmatched. This CDR3 is CASSPRDRDQPQHF. The CDR3 DNA reads TGTGCCAGCAGCCCCCGGGACAGGGATCAGCCCCAGCATTTT.

This CDR3 is CASSVLNGREQYF. CDR3 sequence (DNA): TGCGCCAGCAGCGTACTAAACGGGCGGGAGCAGTATTTT. J is TRBJ2-3 and V is TRBV5-1; TRBD2 is a possible D gene (6 bases). This CDR3 comprises 13 residues. Deletions cut 4 bases from V and 11 bases from J, with 17 bases between. In germline, CDR1 is SGHRS, CDR2 YFSETQ.

The chain carries TRBV15 and TRBJ1-1, with TRBD1 identical over 7 bases. After removal of 6 bases from V and 4 bases from J, the junction contained 11 bases not matched to a gene. Germline lookup yields CDR1 LNHNV and CDR2 YYDKDF (reference sequence). The CDR3 sequence is 15 residues long. CDR3 sequence (DNA): TGTGCCACCAGGGTAGGGGTAGGGGGCGGCACTGAAGCTTTCTTT. Amino acids: CATRVGVGGGTEAFF.

This chain links TRBV28 with TRBJ1-1; perhaps TRBD1 as D (5 bases). Germline assignment: CDR1 MDHEN and CDR2 SYDVKM. Trimming left V 5 bases short and J 4 bases short, with 17 bases between. This CDR3 is built from 15 residues. As DNA, the CDR3 is TGTGCCAGCAGTCTCGTCTTGGGGGGTAGCACTGAAGCTTTCTTT. Protein: CASSLVLGGSTEAFF.

This chain uses TRBV2 with TRBJ2-7, with 8 bases aligning to TRBD1. In germline, CDR1 is SNHLY, CDR2 FYNNEI. The CDR3 is 14 residues long. The J segment lost 1 base and the V segment lost 5 bases, leaving 4 bases of the junction unmatched. The CDR3 coding sequence is TGTGCCAGCAGTCGGGGACAGGAGTCCTACGAGCAGTACTTC. Translated: CASSRGQESYEQYF.

J is TRBJ2-7 and V is TRBV7-9; maybe TRBD2 (6 bases). Germline V gives CDR1 SEHNR, CDR2 FQNEAQ (reference sequence). The CDR3 covers 14 residues. The V end was cut by 6 bases, the J end by 5 bases, with 17 bases between. In DNA, the CDR3 is TGTGCCAGCAGAGAAGGGTCTTGGGGGGACGAGCAGTACTTC. Translated: CASREGSWGDEQYF.

This chain uses TRBV6-1 with TRBJ1-2; no clear D. The germline CDR1 and CDR2 sequences are MNHNS and SASEGT. V lost 2 bases and J lost 0, with 10 bases in between. There are 15 residues in the CDR3. DNA for the CDR3: TGTGCCAGCAGTGAATTCCCGAACACTAACTATGGCTACACCTTC. It codes for CASSEFPNTNYGYTF.

The chain uses TRBV29-1 and TRBJ1-2, with TRBD1 matching 9 bases. The length of the CDR3 is 15 residues. V dropped 5 bases and J dropped 0; count of bases not matched to a gene: 7. Germline assignment: CDR1 SQVTM and CDR2 ANQGSEA. Here the CDR3 reads CSVSGGDRANYGYTF. The CDR3 nucleotides read TGCAGCGTTTCTGGGGGGGACAGGGCTAACTATGGCTACACCTTC. The variable domain in full, with the rest retrieved from reference TRBV29-1 and TRBJ1-2, is SAVISQKPSRDICQRGTSLTIQCQVDSQVTMMFWYRQQPGQSLTLIATANQGSEATYESGFVIDKFPISRPNLTFSTLTVSNMSPEDSSIYLCSVSGGDRANYGYTFGSGTRLTVV.

This clone occurred once. In nucleotides, the CDR3 is TGTGCCACCAGCACCGAGACAGGGTACTACGAGCAGTACTTC. It translates to CATSTETGYYEQYF. The rearrangement uses TRBV15 and TRBJ2-7, with 7 bases lining up with TRBD1. Looked up from germline, CDR1 is LNHNV and CDR2 is YYDKDF (reference sequence). With 4 bases clipped from V and 3 bases from J, the junction kept 6 bases outside the gene matches. The CDR3 loop spans 14 amino acids.

This chain connects TRBV7-9 to TRBJ2-7, with D perhaps matching TRBD1 (5 bases). V lost 1 base and J lost 7, with 17 bases in between. This CDR3 spans 15 amino acids. The germline V gene encodes CDR1 SEHNR and CDR2 FQNEAQ (reference sequence). CDR3 DNA: TGTGCCAGCAGCTTAGAGTTCAGGGATTCGCGTGAGCAGTACTTC. The encoded protein is CASSLEFRDSREQYF.

V gene TRBV7-3 combines with J gene TRBJ1-2; 8 bases are a match to TRBD1. CDR1 SGHTA and CDR2 FQGTGA come from the germline V gene. Trimming cost V 5 bases and J 7 bases; bases outside gene matches: 15. The CDR3 loop spans 16 amino acids. The CDR3 nucleotides read TGTGCCAGCAGCCAGGACGGGCAGGGGGCGACGACTGGCTACACCTTC. It encodes CASSQDGQGATTGYTF. Supplemented by reference TRBV7-3 and TRBJ1-2, the full variable domain reads GAGVSQTPSNKVTEKGKYVELRCDPISGHTALYWYRQSLGQGPEFLIYFQGTGAADDSGLPNDRFFAVRPEGSVSTLKIQRTERGDSAVYLCASSQDGQGATTGYTFGSGTRLTVV.

The V gene is TRBV29-1, the J gene TRBJ2-7; D possibly corresponds to TRBD1 (6 bases). The V and J ends lost 6 bases and 1 base respectively, with 25 bases between them. The CDR3 consists of 17 residues. Germline V gives CDR1 SQVTM, CDR2 ANQGSEA. CDR3 protein: CSVTLGGFSQGSYEQYF. The DNA for the CDR3 is TGCAGCGTCACGCTAGGTGGGTTTTCGCAGGGGTCCTACGAGCAGTACTTC.

This clone appeared a few times. This chain connects TRBV4-1 to TRBJ1-5; 8 bases align to TRBD1. The length of the CDR3 is 17 residues. In germline, CDR1 is MGHRA, CDR2 YSYEKL. The V and J ends lost 4 bases and 5 bases, in that order; junction bases with no gene match: 13. CDR3: CASSLRRAGGADQPQHF. The CDR3, as DNA: TGCGCCAGCAGCCTACGAAGGGCAGGGGGCGCAGATCAGCCCCAGCATTTT.